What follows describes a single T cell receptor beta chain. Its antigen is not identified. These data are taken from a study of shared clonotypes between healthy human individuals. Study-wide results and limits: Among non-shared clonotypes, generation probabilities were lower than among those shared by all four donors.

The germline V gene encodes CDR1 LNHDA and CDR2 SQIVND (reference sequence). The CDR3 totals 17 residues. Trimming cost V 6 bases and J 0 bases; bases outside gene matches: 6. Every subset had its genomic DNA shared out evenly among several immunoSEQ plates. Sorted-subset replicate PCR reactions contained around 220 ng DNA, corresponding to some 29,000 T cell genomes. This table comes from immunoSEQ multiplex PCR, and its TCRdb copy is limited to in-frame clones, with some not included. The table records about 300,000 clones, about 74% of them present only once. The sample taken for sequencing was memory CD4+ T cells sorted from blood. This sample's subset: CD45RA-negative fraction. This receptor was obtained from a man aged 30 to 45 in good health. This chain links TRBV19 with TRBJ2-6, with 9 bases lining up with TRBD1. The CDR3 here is CASSRDRATSGANVLTF. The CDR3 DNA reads TGTGCCAGTAGCCGGGACAGGGCCACCTCTGGGGCCAACGTCCTGACTTTC.